The 26 T cell receptor beta chains below were found in one sample sequenced in a study of spatial heterogeneity in lung cancer. The study, taken as a whole, reports: Within tumors, counts of expanded alpha and beta TCRs tracked tumor mutation counts.

Their antigen targets remain unknown. The time point here: sample taken at primary tumor resection. TCRdb re-analysed the 5' RACE reads in MiXCR, keeping a single row per CDR3 protein. The profile shows over 25,000 distinct CDR3 sequences, around 7.4% of them singletons. The sample in question was lung tumor tissue, obtained at surgery. These receptor sequences come from a male donor with early-stage non-small cell lung cancer.

This clonotype showed up many times. The chain couples TRBV5-4 to TRBJ2-3; tentatively, D is TRBD1 (6 bases). V lost 3 bases, J lost 4 bases, and 12 bases lay in between. The CDR3 contains 14 residues. CDR1 is SGHNT and CDR2 is YYREEE in the germline V gene (reference sequence). The chain's CDR3 is CASSYTGPSDTQYF. The CDR3 region has the DNA TGTGCCAGCAGCTATACAGGGCCTTCAGATACGCAGTATTTT.

The sample holds many counts of this clonotype. The genes are TRBV20-1 and TRBJ1-2; D perhaps matches TRBD1 (5 bases). The CDR3 is 14 residues long. The germline V gene encodes CDR1 DFQATT and CDR2 SNEGSKA (reference sequence). The V end was cut by 5 bases, the J end by 3 bases, with 16 bases between. The CDR3 here is CSAQSGGFDYGYTF. The DNA of the CDR3 is TGCAGTGCTCAATCGGGGGGATTTGACTATGGCTACACCTTC.

This clonotype occurred a few times. The chain employs TRBV10-3 and TRBJ2-1; 10 nucleotides match TRBD2. Losses at the gene ends were 10 bases for V and 5 bases for J; bases not matched to a gene: 8. Germline CDR1 ENHRY, CDR2 SYGVKD. The length of the CDR3 is 14 residues. The CDR3 sequence: CATRTSGNDNEQFF. CDR3 sequence (DNA): TGTGCCACCCGAACTAGCGGGAATGACAATGAGCAGTTCTTC.

This clonotype has ten or more counts. The rearrangement joins TRBV28 to TRBJ2-1; TRBD2 agrees at 11 bases. Germline values: CDR1 MDHEN, CDR2 SYDVKM. The CDR3 extends over 15 amino acids. Trimming removed 7 bases from V and 5 bases from J; junction bases left unmatched: 7. As DNA, the CDR3 is TGTGCCAGCAATCCTACTAGCGGGGGACACAATGAGCAGTTCTTC. This gives the protein CASNPTSGGHNEQFF.

This clonotype was seen only a few times. The CDR3 here is CASSYLGQGGPNTEAFF. The CDR3 nucleotides are TGTGCCAGCAGTTACCTTGGACAGGGCGGACCGAACACTGAAGCTTTCTTT. The chain links TRBV6-2 or TRBV6-3 to TRBJ1-1; the match to TRBD1 covers 8 bases. V was pared by 2 bases and J by 1 base, with 9 bases of the junction left unmatched. Germline CDR1 MNHEY, CDR2 SVGEGT. The CDR3 extends over 17 amino acids.

On this clonotype: This clone may be a read error of a much larger clone one base away. V and J are TRBV6-2 or TRBV6-3 and TRBJ1-1; D not resolved. The CDR3 is made up of 14 amino acids. The germline V gene encodes CDR1 MNHEY and CDR2 SVGEGT. CDR3 loop: CPSRVDGSDTEAFF. Written as DNA, the CDR3 is TGTCCCAGCAGAGTGGACGGATCTGACACTGAAGCTTTCTTT.

A few counts support this clonotype. The chain carries TRBV18 and TRBJ2-5; 10 bases are a match to TRBD1. Germline lookup yields CDR1 KGHSH and CDR2 LQKENI. This CDR3 contains 15 residues. Trimming cost V 3 bases and J 4 bases; bases outside gene matches: 5. The CDR3 bases are TGTGCCAGCTCACCCGCATGGACAGGGGGAGAGACCCAGTACTTC. Encoded protein: CASSPAWTGGETQYF.

At least ten counts were recorded for this clonotype. The chain joins TRBV6-2 or TRBV6-3 to TRBJ1-5, with 8 bases aligning to TRBD1. Germline CDR1 reads MNHEY; CDR2 reads SVGEGT. The junction had 7 bases not matched to a gene; V was cut back by 0 bases and J by 3 bases. CDR3 length: 17 residues. The CDR3 loop is CASSYSPGTGDNQPQHF. Here the CDR3 DNA reads TGTGCCAGCAGTTACTCGCCCGGGACAGGAGACAATCAGCCCCAGCATTTT.

There are many counts of this clonotype. The V call is TRBV7-9, the J call TRBJ2-3; D not certain. Between the trimmed V and J ends, which lost 5 bases and 4 bases, there was a span of 16 bases. Germline CDR1 is SEHNR and CDR2 is FQNEAQ (reference sequence). CDR3 length equals 15 residues. The CDR3 nucleotides are TGTGCCAGCAGCCCCACCGGAAGGGTTTCAGATACGCAGTATTTT. Protein: CASSPTGRVSDTQYF.

The chain has TRBV29-1 and TRBJ1-5; possibly TRBD1 for D (5 bases). Trimming took 4 bases from V and 5 from J, leaving 12 bases between them. The CDR3 runs 13 residues. Germline V gives CDR1 SQVTM, CDR2 ANQGSEA. CDR3 bases: TGCAGCGTTGCGGAGGGGCGGGATCAGCCCCAGCATTTT. This codes for CSVAEGRDQPQHF.

This clonotype showed up many times. The CDR3 nucleotides read TGCAGCGTTTCACAGGGGGATGAGCAGTTCTTC. Translated: CSVSQGDEQFF. The chain uses TRBV29-1 and TRBJ2-1; TRBD1 matches 8 bases. Looked up from germline, CDR1 is SQVTM and CDR2 is ANQGSEA. This CDR3 region has 11 residues. V trimming: 5 bases; J trimming: 8 bases; junction bases outside the gene matches: 2.

This clonotype was found many times. The rearrangement uses TRBV4-3 and TRBJ2-7; D unresolved. The length of the CDR3 is 15 residues. V was cut by 0 bases and J by 3 bases, with 12 bases left in between. Germline CDR1 is LGHNA and CDR2 is YSLEER. The CDR3 is CASSQEELGFYEQYF. The CDR3 bases are TGCGCCAGCAGCCAAGAGGAGCTAGGGTTCTACGAGCAGTACTTC.

The table lists this clonotype with many counts. This chain links TRBV9 with TRBJ2-7, with TRBD1 identical over 9 bases. CDR1 and CDR2 from the germline V gene are SGDLS and YYNGEE. This CDR3 region has 16 residues. The junction had 7 bases not matched to a gene; V was cut back by 0 bases and J by 3 bases. CDR3 coding DNA: TGTGCCAGCAGCGTAGGATTAGGGGACAGGGACTACGAGCAGTACTTC. Protein product: CASSVGLGDRDYEQYF.

This clonotype was seen ten or more times. The chain uses TRBV29-1 and TRBJ1-2; unclear D gene. Deletions cut 5 bases from V and 8 bases from J, with 27 bases between. Per the germline V gene, CDR1 is SQVTM and CDR2 is ANQGSEA. The CDR3 extends over 16 amino acids. The CDR3 nucleotides read TGCAGCGTTCCATCCCTCTACTTGACGGGGAAAGAAGGCTACACCTTC. Amino acid sequence: CSVPSLYLTGKEGYTF.

This clonotype occurred many times. This chain joins TRBV7-9 and TRBJ2-1; TRBD2 agrees at 7 bases. V shed 7 bases and J 5 bases; nucleotides not matched to a gene: 11. CDR1 and CDR2 (germline): SEHNR, FQNEAQ (reference sequence). The CDR3 extends over 15 amino acids. CDR3 DNA: TGTGCCAGCACCGGGAGGTTCGGTGATGACAATGAGCAGTTCTTC. It codes for CASTGRFGDDNEQFF.

This clonotype came up many times. The chain links TRBV20-1 to TRBJ2-1, with 7 positions matching TRBD2. Germline CDR1 DFQATT, CDR2 SNEGSKA (reference sequence). V lost 7 bases, J lost 0 bases, and 12 bases stayed unmatched. This CDR3 has 16 amino acids. Here the CDR3 DNA reads TGCAGTGGTCCCACCCCCGGGGGGAGCTCCTACAATGAGCAGTTCTTC. Translating gives CSGPTPGGSSYNEQFF.

Note on this clonotype: A read error may explain this, as a much larger clone is one base away. This chain links TRBV28 with TRBJ2-1; D is possibly TRBD2 (6 bases). The J call is uncertain, as TRBJ2-7 better fits the DNA end. The CDR3 runs to 14 residues. Germline V gives CDR1 MDHEN, CDR2 SYDVKM. The CDR3 region has the DNA TGTGCCAGCAGACGGGGACTGATCTACAATGAGCAGTACTTC. Translated, it gives CASRRGLIYNEQYF.

This clonotype was seen only a few times. This CDR3 is CASSRDYPGTGGVEQYF. Here the CDR3 DNA reads TGCGCCAGCAGCCGCGACTATCCCGGGACAGGGGGCGTCGAGCAGTACTTC. J is TRBJ2-7 and V is TRBV4-3, with 12 bases aligning to TRBD1. The V segment lost 4 bases and the J segment 6 bases; nucleotides outside the gene matches: 13. The CDR3 covers 17 residues. Germline V lookup: CDR1 LGHNA, CDR2 YSLEER.

This clonotype was counted at least ten times. The CDR3 loop is CASSHLLGGTNEQFF. Written as DNA, the CDR3 is TGTGCCAGCAGCCACCTTCTCGGGGGAACGAATGAGCAGTTCTTC. The chain has TRBV14 and TRBJ2-1; tentative D call: TRBD2 (6 bases). Germline V gives CDR1 SGHDN, CDR2 FVKESK. The germline V and J ends were trimmed by 3 bases and 7 bases, with 16 bases remaining between them. CDR3 length: 15 residues. The whole variable domain, remainder taken from reference TRBV14 and TRBJ2-1, is EAGVTQFPSHSVIEKGQTVTLRCDPISGHDNLYWYRRVMGKEIKFLLHFVKESKQDESGMPNNRFLAERTGGTYSTLKVQPAELEDSGVYFCASSHLLGGTNEQFFGPGTRLTVL.

This clonotype was observed many times. The chain joins TRBV28 to TRBJ2-7; D is perhaps TRBD1 or TRBD2 (5 bases each). Germline CDR1 is MDHEN and CDR2 is SYDVKM. The ends were cut back, 11 bases at V and 1 base at J, with 18 bases in the middle. CDR3 length: 14 amino acids. CDR3 nucleotides: TGTGCCGCCACGCCAGGGACGCGGTCCTACGAGCAGTACTTC. Protein product: CAATPGTRSYEQYF.

Details on this clonotype: A much larger clonotype is one base distant, so this may be a read error. This CDR3 reads CTSSQAAPDTQYF. CDR3 DNA sequence: TGCACCAGCAGCCAAGCGGCCCCAGATACGCAGTATTTT. The chain combines TRBV4-1 with TRBJ2-3; a weak D match, TRBD2 (5 bases). The CDR3 runs 13 residues. Germline lookup yields CDR1 MGHRA and CDR2 YSYEKL.

This clonotype was seen more than once but under ten times. The chain combines TRBV5-1 with TRBJ2-5; TRBD2 matches at 8 bases. The V gene end was trimmed by 4 bases and the J gene end by 1 base; junction bases not matched to a gene: 12. CDR1 and CDR2 from the germline V gene are SGHRS and YFSETQ. CDR3 length: 17 amino acids. The CDR3 bases are TGCGCCAGCAGCCCTGGGGTGGCTAGCGGGCCCCAAGAGACCCAGTACTTC. It specifies CASSPGVASGPQETQYF.

This clonotype is medium-sized by share. V is TRBV20-1 and J is TRBJ2-1, with a possible D match to TRBD2 (6 bases). CDR1 is DFQATT, CDR2 SNEGSKA, per germline (reference sequence). The CDR3 contains 16 residues. Trimming removed 0 bases from V and 5 bases from J, with 17 bases in between. The chain's CDR3 is CSARDDGTHNHNEQFF. The CDR3 region has the DNA TGCAGTGCTAGAGATGATGGGACTCATAATCACAATGAGCAGTTCTTC.

There are many counts of this clonotype. The chain recombines TRBV20-1 with TRBJ2-1; tentatively, D is TRBD1 (6 bases). Trimming cost V 5 bases and J 7 bases, with 12 bases left between them. This CDR3 comprises 12 residues. Germline loops: CDR1 DFQATT, CDR2 SNEGSKA (reference sequence). The CDR3 nucleotides are TGCAGTGCTCCAAAGGGGGTTAATGAGCAGTTCTTC. It yields the protein CSAPKGVNEQFF.

The chain is built from TRBV25-1 and TRBJ1-2; TRBD1 aligns across 9 bases. The CDR3 length is 15 residues. The V and J ends lost 2 bases and 7 bases, in that order; junction bases with no gene match: 8. CDR1 MGHDK and CDR2 SYGVNS come from the germline V gene. The CDR3 DNA follows: TGTGCCAGCAGTGAAACCCTCACAGGGGGCCCTGGCTACACCTTC. Translating it yields CASSETLTGGPGYTF.

This clonotype has at least ten counts. The CDR3 sequence: CSVPSMGDNEQFF. CDR3 DNA: TGCAGCGTCCCCTCGATGGGGGACAATGAGCAGTTCTTC. The genes are TRBV29-1 and TRBJ2-1; D is perhaps TRBD1 or TRBD2 (5 bases each). In germline, CDR1 is SQVTM, CDR2 ANQGSEA. V shed 6 bases and J shed 5 bases, with 14 bases lying between them. The CDR3 has 13 residues.